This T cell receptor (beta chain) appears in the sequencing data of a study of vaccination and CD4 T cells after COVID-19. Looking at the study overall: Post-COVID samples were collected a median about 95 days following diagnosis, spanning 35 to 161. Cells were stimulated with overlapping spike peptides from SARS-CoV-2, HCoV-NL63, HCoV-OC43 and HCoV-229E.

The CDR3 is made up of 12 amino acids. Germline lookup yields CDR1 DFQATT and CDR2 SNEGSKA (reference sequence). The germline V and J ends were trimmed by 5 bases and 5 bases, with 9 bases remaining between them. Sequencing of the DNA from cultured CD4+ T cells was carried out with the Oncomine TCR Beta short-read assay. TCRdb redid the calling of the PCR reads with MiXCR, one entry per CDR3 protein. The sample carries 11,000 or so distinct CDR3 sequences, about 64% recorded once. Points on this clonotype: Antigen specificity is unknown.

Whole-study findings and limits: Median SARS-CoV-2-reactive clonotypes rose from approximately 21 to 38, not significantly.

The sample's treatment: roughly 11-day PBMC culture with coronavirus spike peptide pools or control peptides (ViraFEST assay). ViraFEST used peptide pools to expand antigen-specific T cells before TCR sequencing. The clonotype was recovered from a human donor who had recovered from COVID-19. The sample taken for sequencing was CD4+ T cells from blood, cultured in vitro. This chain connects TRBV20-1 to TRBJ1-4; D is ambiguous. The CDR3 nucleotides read TGCAGTGCTCCCGTCACAAATGAAAAACTGTTTTTT. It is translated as CSAPVTNEKLFF.